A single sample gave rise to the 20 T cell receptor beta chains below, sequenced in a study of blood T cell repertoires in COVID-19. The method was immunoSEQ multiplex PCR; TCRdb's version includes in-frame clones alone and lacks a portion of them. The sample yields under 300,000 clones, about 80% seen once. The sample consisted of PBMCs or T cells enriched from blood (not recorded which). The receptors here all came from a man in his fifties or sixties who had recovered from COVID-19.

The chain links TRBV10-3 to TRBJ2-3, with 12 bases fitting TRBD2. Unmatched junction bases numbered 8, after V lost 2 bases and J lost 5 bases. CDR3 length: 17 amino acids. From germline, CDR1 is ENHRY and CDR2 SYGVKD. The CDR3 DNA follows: TGTGCCATCAGTGAGAGTTGGACTAGCGGGAATGAAGATACGCAGTATTTT. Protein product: CAISESWTSGNEDTQYF.

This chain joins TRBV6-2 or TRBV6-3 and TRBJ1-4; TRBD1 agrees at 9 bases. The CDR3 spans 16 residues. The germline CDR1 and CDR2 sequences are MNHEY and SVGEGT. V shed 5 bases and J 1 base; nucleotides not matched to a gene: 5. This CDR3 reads CASSPGTGITNEKLFF. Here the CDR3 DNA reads TGTGCCAGCAGTCCCGGGACAGGGATAACTAATGAAAAACTGTTTTTT.

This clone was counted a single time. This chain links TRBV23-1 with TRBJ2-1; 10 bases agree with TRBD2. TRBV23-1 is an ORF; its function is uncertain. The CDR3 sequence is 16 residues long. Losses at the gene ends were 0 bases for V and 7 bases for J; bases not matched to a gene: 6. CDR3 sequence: CASSQSSGGTRNEQFF. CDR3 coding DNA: TGCGCCAGCAGTCAATCTAGCGGGGGGACGAGGAATGAGCAGTTCTTC.

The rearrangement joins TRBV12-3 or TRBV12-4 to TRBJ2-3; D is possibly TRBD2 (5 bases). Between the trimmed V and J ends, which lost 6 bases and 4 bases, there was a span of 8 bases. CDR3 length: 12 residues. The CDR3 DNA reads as TGTGCCAGCAGACCTAGCTCAGATACGCAGTATTTT. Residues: CASRPSSDTQYF.

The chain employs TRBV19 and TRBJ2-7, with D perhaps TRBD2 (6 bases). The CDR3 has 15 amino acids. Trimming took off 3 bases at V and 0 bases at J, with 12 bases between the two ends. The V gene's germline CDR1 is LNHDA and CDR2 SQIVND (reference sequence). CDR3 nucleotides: TGTGCCAGTAGTATCGGGGGAGGCTCCTCCTACGAGCAGTACTTC. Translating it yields CASSIGGGSSYEQYF.

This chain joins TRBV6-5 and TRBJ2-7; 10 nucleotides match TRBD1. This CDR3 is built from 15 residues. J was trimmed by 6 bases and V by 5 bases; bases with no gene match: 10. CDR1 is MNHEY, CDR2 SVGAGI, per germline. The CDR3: CASSRGQGRPTEQYF. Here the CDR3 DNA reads TGTGCCAGCAGTAGGGGACAGGGGAGGCCTACCGAGCAGTACTTC.

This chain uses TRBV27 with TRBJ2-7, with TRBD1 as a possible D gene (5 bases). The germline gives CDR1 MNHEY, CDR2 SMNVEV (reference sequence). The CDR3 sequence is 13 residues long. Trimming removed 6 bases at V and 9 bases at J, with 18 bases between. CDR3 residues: CASRQGTTYLQYF. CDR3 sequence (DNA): TGTGCCAGCAGGCAGGGAACCACCTACCTGCAGTACTTC.

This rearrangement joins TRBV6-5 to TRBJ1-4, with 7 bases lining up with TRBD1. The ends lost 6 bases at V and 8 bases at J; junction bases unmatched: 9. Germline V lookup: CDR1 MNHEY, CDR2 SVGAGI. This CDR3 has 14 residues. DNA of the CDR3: TGTGCCAGCAGCCCACAGGGGCTTGTCGAAAAACTGTTTTTT. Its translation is CASSPQGLVEKLFF.

The CDR3 reads CATSPREGAGGYTF. The CDR3 DNA follows: TGTGCCACCAGCCCCCGAGAGGGGGCCGGGGGCTACACCTTC. The chain joins TRBV15 to TRBJ1-2; 7 nucleotides agree with TRBD1. With V trimmed by 5 bases and J by 8 bases, 11 bases remained unmatched. The CDR3 has 14 residues. From germline, CDR1 is LNHNV and CDR2 YYDKDF (reference sequence).

This CDR3 is CSVGWTGGLNTEAFF. The CDR3 DNA follows: TGCAGCGTGGGTTGGACAGGGGGATTGAACACTGAAGCTTTCTTT. J is TRBJ1-1 and V is TRBV29-1; 10 bases line up with TRBD1. The CDR3 spans 15 residues. CDR1 SQVTM and CDR2 ANQGSEA come from the germline V gene. The junction had 7 bases not matched to a gene; V was cut back by 6 bases and J by 0 bases.

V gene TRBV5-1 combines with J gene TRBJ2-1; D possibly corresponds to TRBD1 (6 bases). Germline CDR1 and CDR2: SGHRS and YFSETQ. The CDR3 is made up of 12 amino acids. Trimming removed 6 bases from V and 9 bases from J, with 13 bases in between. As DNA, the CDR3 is TGCGCCAGCACCACAGGGCGGAGTGAGCAGTTCTTC. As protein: CASTTGRSEQFF.

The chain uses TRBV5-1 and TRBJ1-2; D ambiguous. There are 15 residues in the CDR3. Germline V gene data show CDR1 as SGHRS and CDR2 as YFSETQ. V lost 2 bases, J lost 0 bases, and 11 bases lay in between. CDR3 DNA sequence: TGCGCCAGCAGCTTTCAGGTCCGTTCTAACTATGGCTACACCTTC. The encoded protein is CASSFQVRSNYGYTF.

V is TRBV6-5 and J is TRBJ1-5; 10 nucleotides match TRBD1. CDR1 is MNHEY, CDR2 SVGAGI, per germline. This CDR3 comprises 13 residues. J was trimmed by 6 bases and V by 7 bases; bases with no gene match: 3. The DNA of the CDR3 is TGTGCCAGCACAGGGACAGGGGTTCAGCCCCAGCATTTT. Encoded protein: CASTGTGVQPQHF.

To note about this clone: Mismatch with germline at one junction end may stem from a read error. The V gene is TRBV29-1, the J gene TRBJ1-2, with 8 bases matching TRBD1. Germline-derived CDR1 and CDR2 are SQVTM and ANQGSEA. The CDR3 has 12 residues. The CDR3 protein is CSVTPDRGLTSF. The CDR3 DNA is TGCAGCGTCACCCCCGACAGGGGCCTAACATCCTTC.

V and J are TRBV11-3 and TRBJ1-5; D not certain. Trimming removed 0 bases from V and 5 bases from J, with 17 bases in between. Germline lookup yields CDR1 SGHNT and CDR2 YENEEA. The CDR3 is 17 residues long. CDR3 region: CASSLDCVFRHHQPQHF. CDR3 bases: TGTGCCAGCAGCTTAGATTGCGTCTTCCGACATCATCAGCCCCAGCATTTT.

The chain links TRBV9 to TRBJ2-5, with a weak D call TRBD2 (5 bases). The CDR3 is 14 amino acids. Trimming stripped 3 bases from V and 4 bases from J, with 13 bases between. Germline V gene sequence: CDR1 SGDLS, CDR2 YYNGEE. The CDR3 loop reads CASSAAPGRETQYF. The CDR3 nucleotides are TGTGCCAGCAGCGCGGCCCCGGGGAGAGAGACCCAGTACTTC. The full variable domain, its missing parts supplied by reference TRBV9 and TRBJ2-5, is DSGVTQTPKHLITATGQRVTLRCSPRSGDLSVYWYQQSLDQGLQFLIQYYNGEERAKGNILERFSAQQFPDLHSELNLSSLELGDSALYFCASSAAPGRETQYFGPGTRLLVL.

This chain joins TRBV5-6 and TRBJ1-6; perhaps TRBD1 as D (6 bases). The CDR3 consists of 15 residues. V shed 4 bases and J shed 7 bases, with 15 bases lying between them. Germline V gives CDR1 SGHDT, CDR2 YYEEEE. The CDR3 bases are TGTGCCAGCAGCCCACGGAAGGACAGAAATTCACCCCTCCACTTT. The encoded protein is CASSPRKDRNSPLHF.

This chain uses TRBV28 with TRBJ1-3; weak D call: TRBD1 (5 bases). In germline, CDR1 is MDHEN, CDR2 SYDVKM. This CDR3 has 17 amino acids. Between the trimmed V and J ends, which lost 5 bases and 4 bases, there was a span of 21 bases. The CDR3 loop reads CASSVLVLEGYGNTIYF. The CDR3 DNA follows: TGTGCCAGCAGTGTGCTGGTTTTGGAGGGGTACGGAAACACCATATATTTT.

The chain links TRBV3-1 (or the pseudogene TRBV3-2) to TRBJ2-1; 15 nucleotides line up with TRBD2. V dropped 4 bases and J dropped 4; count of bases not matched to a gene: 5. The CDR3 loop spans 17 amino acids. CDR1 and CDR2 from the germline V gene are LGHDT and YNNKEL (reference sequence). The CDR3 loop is CASSRRTSGRAYNEQFF. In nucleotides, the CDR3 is TGTGCCAGCAGCCGACGGACTAGCGGGAGGGCTTACAATGAGCAGTTCTTC.

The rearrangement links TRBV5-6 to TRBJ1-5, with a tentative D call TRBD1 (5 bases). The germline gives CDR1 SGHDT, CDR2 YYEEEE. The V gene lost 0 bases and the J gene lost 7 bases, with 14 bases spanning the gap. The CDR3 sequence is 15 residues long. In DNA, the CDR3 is TGTGCCAGCAGCTTGGCCCGCAGGGTCGGGCAGCCCCAGCATTTT. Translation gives CASSLARRVGQPQHF.